The clone carrying this TCR beta chain was found a few times. The antigen is unknown. Sequencing used immunoSEQ multiplex PCR; TCRdb keeps in-frame clones, though not all of them. The data show 5,000 or so clones, with 76% seen just once and 7% to 10% held by the top ten. This entry belongs to a study of immune evolution from preneoplasia to lung adenocarcinoma. As for the study in general: HLA loss of heterozygosity: less than 9% AIS, about 15% MIA, around 35% ADC, none AAH.

Whole-study results and caveats: Later-stage lesions seemingly showed higher T cell density and diversity than normal lung. T cell clonality was higher in KRAS-mutant than EGFR-mutant or wild-type nodules.

In germline, CDR1 is GTSNPN, CDR2 SVGIG (reference sequence). Trimming cost V 4 bases and J 5 bases, with 14 bases left between them. CDR3 size: 14 residues. The source of this sequence is a person in their 70s with lung adenocarcinoma. The sample consisted of FFPE minimally invasive lung adenocarcinoma tissue. The V and J genes are TRBV30 and TRBJ2-2, with D perhaps TRBD2 (7 bases). CDR3 in amino acids: CAWMRGLVTGELFF. CDR3 bases: TGTGCCTGGATGCGGGGGCTCGTAACCGGGGAGCTGTTTTTT. Supplemented by reference TRBV30 and TRBJ2-2, the full variable domain reads SQTIHQWPATLVQPVGSPLSLECTVEGTSNPNLYWYRQAAGRGLQLLFYSVGIGQISSEVPQNLSASRPQDRQFILSSKKLLLSDSGFYLCAWMRGLVTGELFFGEGSRLTVL.